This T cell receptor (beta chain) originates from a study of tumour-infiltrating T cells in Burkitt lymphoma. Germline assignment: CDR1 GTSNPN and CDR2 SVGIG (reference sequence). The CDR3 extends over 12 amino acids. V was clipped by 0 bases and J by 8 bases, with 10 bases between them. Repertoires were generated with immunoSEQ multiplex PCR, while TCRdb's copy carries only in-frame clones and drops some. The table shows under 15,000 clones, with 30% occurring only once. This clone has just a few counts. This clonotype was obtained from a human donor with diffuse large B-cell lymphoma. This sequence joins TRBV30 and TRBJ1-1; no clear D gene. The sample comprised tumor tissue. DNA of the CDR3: TGTGCCTGGAGTGTACCCCCGGCGGAAGCTTTCTTT. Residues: CAWSVPPAEAFF.